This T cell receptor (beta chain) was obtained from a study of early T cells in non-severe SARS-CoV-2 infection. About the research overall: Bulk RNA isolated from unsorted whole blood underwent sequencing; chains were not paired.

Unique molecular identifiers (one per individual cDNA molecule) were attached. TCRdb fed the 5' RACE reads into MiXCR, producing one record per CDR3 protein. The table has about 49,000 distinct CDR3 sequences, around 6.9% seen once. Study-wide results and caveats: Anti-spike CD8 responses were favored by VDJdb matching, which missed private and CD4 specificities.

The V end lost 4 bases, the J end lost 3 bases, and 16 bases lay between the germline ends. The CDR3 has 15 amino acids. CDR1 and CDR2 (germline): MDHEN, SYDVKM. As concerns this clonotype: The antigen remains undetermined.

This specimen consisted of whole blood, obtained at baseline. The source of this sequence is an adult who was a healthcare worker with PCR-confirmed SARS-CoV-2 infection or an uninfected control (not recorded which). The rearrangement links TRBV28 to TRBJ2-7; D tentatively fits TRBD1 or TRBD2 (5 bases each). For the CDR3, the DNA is TGTGCCAGCAGTTCCCGGACCCTTGGGGGCTACGAGCAGTACTTC. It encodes CASSSRTLGGYEQYF.